Detailed here is one T cell receptor (beta chain). What it recognizes is unknown. This sample stems from a study of OX40 agonist ivuxolimab in advanced cancers. In the study overall: Every patient in dose escalation had hepatocellular carcinoma, melanoma, renal cell or head and neck cancer. From about 23 to 85 years was the age range, with a mean of around 57 years, and 70% to 85% were male. General observations from the study: The mean number of expanded clones was higher in CD8+ T cells than in CD4+.

Here immunoSEQ multiplex PCR was the method, and the copy in TCRdb shows in-frame clones only, minus some. The table lists around 60,000 clones, roughly 90% of them singletons. This CDR3 has 15 residues. The germline V gene encodes CDR1 LGHNA and CDR2 YNFKEQ. V was shortened by 4 bases and J by 0 bases, with 11 bases between the two germline ends. The chain couples TRBV4-2 to TRBJ2-3; D might be TRBD2 (6 bases). This receptor was taken from an adult with an advanced solid tumor such as melanoma, head and neck, liver or kidney cancer. Sample: CD4+ or CD8+ T cells sorted from blood, taken in a trial of the OX40 agonist ivuxolimab. In DNA, the CDR3 is TGTGCCAGCAGCCCCGAGGAGGGCAGCACAGATACGCAGTATTTT. This gives the protein CASSPEEGSTDTQYF.